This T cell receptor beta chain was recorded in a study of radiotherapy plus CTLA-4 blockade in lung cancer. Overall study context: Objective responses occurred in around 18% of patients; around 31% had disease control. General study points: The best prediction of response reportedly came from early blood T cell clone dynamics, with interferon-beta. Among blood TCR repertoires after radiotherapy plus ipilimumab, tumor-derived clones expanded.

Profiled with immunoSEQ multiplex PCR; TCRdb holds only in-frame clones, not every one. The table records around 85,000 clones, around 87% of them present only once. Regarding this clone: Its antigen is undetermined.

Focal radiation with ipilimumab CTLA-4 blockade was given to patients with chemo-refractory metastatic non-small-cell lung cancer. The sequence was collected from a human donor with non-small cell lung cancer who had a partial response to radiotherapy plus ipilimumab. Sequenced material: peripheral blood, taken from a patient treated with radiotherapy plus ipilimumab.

The CDR3 DNA reads TGTGCCACCAGCAGAGACCGGGTAGCGGTCGACTACAATGAGCAGTTCTTC. Protein sequence: CATSRDRVAVDYNEQFF. J is TRBJ2-1 and V is TRBV15; D may be TRBD2 (6 bases). Germline CDR1 LNHNV, CDR2 YYDKDF (reference sequence). The V end lost 0 bases, the J end lost 3 bases, and 15 bases lay between the germline ends. This CDR3 contains 17 residues.